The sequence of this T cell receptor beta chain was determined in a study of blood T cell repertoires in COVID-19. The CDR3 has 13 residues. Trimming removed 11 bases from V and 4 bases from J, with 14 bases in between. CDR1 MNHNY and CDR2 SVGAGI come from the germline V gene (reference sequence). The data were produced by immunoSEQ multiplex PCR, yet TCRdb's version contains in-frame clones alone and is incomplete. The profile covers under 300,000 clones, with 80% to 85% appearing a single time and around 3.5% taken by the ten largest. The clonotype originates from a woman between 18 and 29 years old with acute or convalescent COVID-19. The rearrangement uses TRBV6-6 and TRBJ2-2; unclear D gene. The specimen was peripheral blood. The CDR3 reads CALALPPTGELFF. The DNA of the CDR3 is TGTGCCTTGGCACTACCTCCCACCGGGGAGCTGTTTTTT.